Following are 28 T cell receptor beta chains from one sample sequenced in a study of long-term antiretroviral therapy in people with HIV. The immunoSEQ assay was v3.0, run at survey level. The data were produced by immunoSEQ multiplex PCR, yet TCRdb's version contains in-frame clones alone and is incomplete. The data show about 27,000 clones, approximately 78% seen once. Sequencing used unsorted PBMCs, obtained 3 years after starting antiretroviral therapy. Receptor source: a man aged 40-49 years with HIV.

The chain employs TRBV6-1 and TRBJ2-7, with 9 bases that match TRBD1. The CDR3 has 13 amino acids. Germline V gives CDR1 MNHNS, CDR2 SASEGT. J lost 5 bases, V lost 10 bases, and 9 bases had no gene match. The DNA for the CDR3 is TGTGCCACCCAACAGGGGGCGCGCAACGAGCAGTACTTC. Amino acid sequence: CATQQGARNEQYF.

The rearrangement joins TRBV5-6 to TRBJ1-1; D call uncertain. The CDR3 totals 13 residues. V lost 4 bases, J lost 1 base, and 8 bases lay in between. Germline CDR1 SGHDT, CDR2 YYEEEE. CDR3 region: CASSPRWNTEAFF. The CDR3 nucleotides are TGTGCCAGCAGCCCTCGGTGGAACACTGAAGCTTTCTTT.

CDR3 sequence reads: CASSLQENQPQHF. The CDR3 nucleotides read TGTGCCAGCAGCTTGCAGGAAAATCAGCCCCAGCATTTT. The V gene is TRBV5-8, the J gene TRBJ1-5; the D is unclear. The germline gives CDR1 SGHTS, CDR2 YDEGEE. V was clipped by 1 base and J by 4 bases, with 6 bases between them. This CDR3 comprises 13 residues.

This clone came up a few times. This chain uses TRBV7-2 with TRBJ1-2, with 7 bases fitting TRBD1. Germline assignment: CDR1 SGHTA and CDR2 FQGNSA. The CDR3 runs to 15 residues. J lost 7 bases, V lost 4 bases, and 12 bases had no gene match. This CDR3 is CASSSITGDQGGYTF. The CDR3 bases are TGTGCCAGCAGCTCTATCACAGGGGATCAGGGTGGCTACACCTTC. Filled out from reference TRBV7-2 and TRBJ1-2, the complete variable domain reads GAGVSQSPSNKVTEKGKDVELRCDPISGHTALYWYRQSLGQGLEFLIYFQGNSAPDKSGLPSDRFSAERTGGSVSTLTIQRTQQEDSAVYLCASSSITGDQGGYTFGSGTRLTVV.

The chain uses TRBV7-9 and TRBJ1-2; TRBD1 might be the D (5 bases). Per the germline V gene, CDR1 is SEHNR and CDR2 is FQNEAQ (reference sequence). The CDR3 is made up of 15 amino acids. Trimming removed 4 bases at V and 2 bases at J, with 14 bases between. The CDR3 DNA reads as TGTGCCAGCAGCTCGGGACCGAACCTAAACTATGGCTACACCTTC. The encoded protein is CASSSGPNLNYGYTF. The variable domain in full, completed from reference TRBV7-9 and TRBJ1-2, reads DTGVSQNPRHKITKRGQNVTFRCDPISEHNRLYWYRQTLGQGPEFLTYFQNEAQLEKSRLLSDRFSAERPKGSFSTLEIQRTEQGDSAMYLCASSSGPNLNYGYTFGSGTRLTVV.

This chain joins TRBV5-1 and TRBJ1-5; D is perhaps TRBD1 (5 bases). This CDR3 contains 15 residues. Trimming pared 4 bases from V and 7 bases from J, leaving 18 bases between. From germline, CDR1 is SGHRS and CDR2 YFSETQ. The DNA for the CDR3 is TGCGCCAGCAGCACGGGGGGGGAAGGATCCCAGCCCCAGCATTTT. Translating it yields CASSTGGEGSQPQHF.

The chain combines TRBV20-1 with TRBJ2-7; D is ambiguous. Germline CDR1 DFQATT, CDR2 SNEGSKA (reference sequence). CDR3 length equals 11 residues. V was trimmed by 0 bases and J by 4 bases, leaving 4 bases between them. Written as DNA, the CDR3 is TGCAGTGCTAGAGACCTATACGAGCAGTACTTC. The encoded protein is CSARDLYEQYF.

The V call is TRBV7-2, the J call TRBJ2-2; D may be TRBD1 (6 bases). The CDR3 has 15 amino acids. With 5 bases removed from V and 3 bases from J, the gap between germline ends came to 13 bases. CDR1 is SGHTA and CDR2 is FQGNSA in the germline V gene. CDR3 sequence: CASSTDRRHTGELFF. In nucleotides, the CDR3 is TGTGCCAGCAGCACGGACAGACGTCACACCGGGGAGCTGTTTTTT.

The chain carries TRBV19 and TRBJ2-1, with 10 nucleotides matching TRBD2. V lost 8 bases to trimming and J lost 2 bases; unmatched junction nucleotides: 9. The CDR3 contains 16 residues. CDR1 LNHDA and CDR2 SQIVND come from the germline V gene (reference sequence). In DNA form, the CDR3 reads TGTGCCAGTTCCCTCATAGCGGGAGGAACCTACAATGAGCAGTTCTTC. It encodes CASSLIAGGTYNEQFF.

The chain joins TRBV7-2 to TRBJ1-5; D is uncertain. V was cut by 4 bases and J by 7 bases, with 26 bases left in between. The CDR3 covers 18 residues. Germline V CDR1 and CDR2: SGHTA, FQGNSA. The CDR3 coding sequence is TGTGCCAGCAGCTCCATCTCGGTTCTTATGGGGATCGGACAGCCCCAGCATTTT. This translates into CASSSISVLMGIGQPQHF.

V gene TRBV10-3 combines with J gene TRBJ1-1, with unresolved D. Germline assignment: CDR1 ENHRY and CDR2 SYGVKD. Trimming left V 0 bases short and J 0 bases short, with 5 bases between. CDR3 length: 14 residues. This CDR3 reads CAISESVMNTEAFF. In nucleotides, the CDR3 is TGTGCCATCAGTGAGTCCGTTATGAACACTGAAGCTTTCTTT.

This chain joins TRBV29-1 and TRBJ1-4; no reliable D call. The ends were cut back, 2 bases at V and 7 bases at J, with 11 bases in the middle. The CDR3 has 13 amino acids. The germline V gene has CDR1 SQVTM and CDR2 ANQGSEA. The CDR3 loop reads CSVESGYGEKLFF. For the CDR3, the DNA is TGCAGCGTTGAAAGTGGTTACGGTGAAAAACTGTTTTTT.

The rearrangement joins TRBV7-9 to TRBJ2-1, with D possibly TRBD2 on 6 matching bases. The CDR3 has 14 amino acids. Germline V CDR1 and CDR2: SEHNR, FQNEAQ (reference sequence). Trimming shortened V by 3 bases and J by 5 bases, and 11 bases separated the two germline ends. CDR3 sequence reads: CASSLGLGDNEQFF. The CDR3 region has the DNA TGTGCCAGCAGCTTGGGACTGGGAGACAATGAGCAGTTCTTC.

This chain uses TRBV7-9 with TRBJ1-2, with D uncertain. The V end was cut by 5 bases, the J end by 6 bases, with 13 bases between. The CDR3 contains 13 residues. CDR1 is SEHNR, CDR2 FQNEAQ, per germline (reference sequence). CDR3 region: CASSPPLKDGYTF. The CDR3 DNA is TGTGCCAGCAGCCCGCCCCTGAAGGATGGCTACACCTTC. Variable domain in full (rest from reference TRBV7-9 and TRBJ1-2): DTGVSQNPRHKITKRGQNVTFRCDPISEHNRLYWYRQTLGQGPEFLTYFQNEAQLEKSRLLSDRFSAERPKGSFSTLEIQRTEQGDSAMYLCASSPPLKDGYTFGSGTRLTVV.

The genes are TRBV7-2 and TRBJ2-7; D is ambiguous. Germline assignment: CDR1 SGHTA and CDR2 FQGNSA. Trimming stripped 0 bases from V and 3 bases from J, with 6 bases between. The CDR3 runs to 13 residues. The CDR3 reads CASSLADFYEQYF. The CDR3 coding sequence is TGTGCCAGCAGCTTAGCAGACTTCTACGAGCAGTACTTC.

The V and J genes are TRBV12-5 and TRBJ1-3; a weak D match, TRBD1 (5 bases). Looked up from germline, CDR1 is LGHNT and CDR2 is FRNRAP. V was trimmed by 3 bases and J by 1 base, leaving 13 bases between them. This CDR3 has 16 amino acids. This chain's CDR3 is CASGFKPPGSGNTIYF. CDR3 sequence (DNA): TGTGCTAGTGGTTTTAAACCTCCAGGGTCTGGAAACACCATATATTTT.

The rearrangement links TRBV19 to TRBJ1-1; no definite D call. The CDR3 is 17 amino acids. Germline V lookup: CDR1 LNHDA, CDR2 SQIVND (reference sequence). The V gene lost 5 bases and the J gene lost 6 bases, with 25 bases spanning the gap. In DNA, the CDR3 is TGTGCCAGTAGTGCCTTCCGGGCCTCTCAGTCGAGCTCTGAAGCTTTCTTT. It yields the protein CASSAFRASQSSSEAFF.

The chain joins TRBV12-2 to TRBJ2-2; TRBD2 is the table's D call and was not checked against the DNA. TRBV12-2 has pseudogene status. The CDR3 loop spans 17 amino acids. Written as DNA, the CDR3 is TGTGCAAGTCGTTTCCCTGGACTAGCGGGAGGTACCGGGGAGCTGTTTTTT. Translation gives CASRFPGLAGGTGELFF.

The chain carries TRBV28 and TRBJ1-5, with a possible D match to TRBD1 (5 bases). CDR3 length equals 17 residues. V was clipped by 4 bases and J by 2 bases, with 18 bases between them. Germline V gene lookup returns CDR1 MDHEN and CDR2 SYDVKM. CDR3 residues: CASSSPGLEGRNQPQHF. In DNA, the CDR3 is TGTGCCAGCAGTTCACCGGGGTTGGAGGGGCGCAATCAGCCCCAGCATTTT.

The rearrangement joins TRBV9 to TRBJ1-1; TRBD1 might be the D (5 bases). CDR3 length: 14 amino acids. Trimming stripped 4 bases from V and 3 bases from J, with 13 bases between. Per germline, CDR1 SGDLS and CDR2 YYNGEE. CDR3 in amino acids: CASSLRDPDTEAFF. The CDR3, as DNA: TGTGCCAGCAGCCTCAGGGACCCCGACACTGAAGCTTTCTTT.

J is TRBJ2-7 and V is TRBV28; D is undetermined. The germline V gene encodes CDR1 MDHEN and CDR2 SYDVKM. The germline V and J ends were trimmed by 1 base and 6 bases, with 13 bases remaining between them. The CDR3 loop spans 14 amino acids. The CDR3 sequence is CASSLSAKPSEQYF. In DNA, the CDR3 is TGTGCCAGCAGTTTATCGGCCAAACCCTCCGAGCAGTACTTC.

The V gene is TRBV27, the J gene TRBJ2-1, with 9 positions matching TRBD2. The V gene's germline CDR1 is MNHEY and CDR2 SMNVEV (reference sequence). The CDR3 length is 18 residues. With 6 bases clipped from V and 4 bases from J, the junction kept 16 bases outside the gene matches. CDR3 coding DNA: TGTGCCAGCAGCTTGACTAGCGGAGACTCCCGAGGTTACAATGAGCAGTTCTTC. Amino acid sequence: CASSLTSGDSRGYNEQFF.

This chain links TRBV19 with TRBJ1-2; TRBD1 might be the D (5 bases). Germline lookup yields CDR1 LNHDA and CDR2 SQIVND (reference sequence). This CDR3 is built from 13 residues. Trimming took off 6 bases at V and 7 bases at J, with 15 bases between the two ends. The CDR3 DNA reads as TGTGCCAGTAGCCCTACCGGGGGAGTTGGCTACACCTTC. It specifies CASSPTGGVGYTF.

The CDR3 DNA reads TGTGCCAGTTCCAGGGGCAGAGGCAATCAGCCCCAGCATTTT. Protein: CASSRGRGNQPQHF. The V gene is TRBV28, the J gene TRBJ1-5, with D perhaps TRBD1 (6 bases). This CDR3 region has 14 residues. CDR1 MDHEN and CDR2 SYDVKM come from the germline V gene. Deletions cut 9 bases from V and 2 bases from J, with 14 bases between.

This rearrangement joins TRBV27 to TRBJ2-7, with D possibly matching TRBD1 (5 bases). Germline CDR1 reads MNHEY; CDR2 reads SMNVEV (reference sequence). With 4 bases removed from V and 0 bases from J, the gap between germline ends came to 16 bases. The CDR3 totals 16 residues. The chain's CDR3 is CASSSYPQGPSYEQYF. In nucleotides, the CDR3 is TGTGCCAGCAGTTCGTACCCCCAGGGCCCCTCCTACGAGCAGTACTTC.

The chain combines TRBV5-4 with TRBJ2-7; D ambiguous. Trimming pared 3 bases from V and 5 bases from J, leaving 15 bases between. From germline, CDR1 is SGHNT and CDR2 YYREEE (reference sequence). The CDR3 totals 14 residues. CDR3 DNA: TGTGCCAGCAGCTCCCCCTTGAGCGTACACGAGCAGTACTTC. It translates to CASSSPLSVHEQYF.

This chain uses TRBV5-6 with TRBJ1-1; 7 bases are shared with TRBD1. V shed 6 bases and J 5 bases; nucleotides not matched to a gene: 16. There are 16 residues in the CDR3. The V gene's germline CDR1 is SGHDT and CDR2 YYEEEE. CDR3 in DNA: TGTGCCAGCACCAGGGGGGCAGGGGGTCGAAATACTGAAGCTTTCTTT. This encodes CASTRGAGGRNTEAFF.

The V and J genes are TRBV30 and TRBJ1-4; D unresolved. Deletions cut 1 base from V and 8 bases from J, with 17 bases between. This CDR3 has 15 amino acids. CDR1 and CDR2 from the germline V gene are GTSNPN and SVGIG (reference sequence). The CDR3 spells CAWSDPGPNGEKLFF. CDR3 bases: TGTGCCTGGAGTGACCCCGGCCCTAACGGGGAAAAACTGTTTTTT.